This T cell receptor (beta chain) was profiled in a study of blood T cell repertoires in COVID-19 (TCRdb year 2020). About the full investigation: The collaborator samples originated in the United States, Italy and Spain and spanned the acute and convalescent phases of COVID-19. Subjects who had been exposed to COVID-19, were actively infected with it, or had recovered from it provided the deeply sampled blood TCRbeta repertoires that made up the dataset. Where available, HLA class I and class II types were taken from metadata supplied by the sample provider and were not determined by assay-based typing. The samples were drawn from two sources: the first 160 participants of the ongoing ImmuneRACE study, and fewer than 1,500 subjects contributed by 6 global collaborators. A de-identified subject ID, COVID-19 status, age in years and sex were almost always included in the sample metadata. The material from the prospective study consisted of cDNA or gDNA derived from T cells, B-cell-depleted T cells, or PBMCs. The repertoires were made available in a free public database intended to serve as a resource for research on the immune response to SARS-CoV-2. General findings and caveats noted by the study authors: How much clinical and demographic metadata was included differed by source and by participant, and the metadata was provided uncurated.

V and J lose 0 bases and 0 bases, and a span of 12 bases separates them. From the cysteine through the phenylalanine, the CDR3 covers 18 amino acids. Of all the DNA, just the CDR3 is kept, 54 bases in frame from base 1. The germline V gene (reference sequence) yields LGHDT for CDR1 and YNNKEL for CDR2. The immunoSEQ Assay, a bias-controlled multiplex PCR, was used to amplify TCRbeta CDR3 regions from genomic DNA. Regarding the original processing steps: Nucleated cell counts per sample were estimated from amplification of reference gene primers within the assay. To quantify the absolute abundance of each unique TCRbeta CDR3 rearrangement, sequence reads were collapsed and filtered. For each sample, productive Simpson clonality was calculated by taking the square root of Simpson's diversity index across productive rearrangements. TCRdb carries this immuneACCESS record with in-frame sequences only. Its versions omit some clonotypes, under half of them owing to an unresolved V gene in the studies checked, with the rest unexplained. V and J calls plus clone size are reproduced from that table; the DNA served to infer D and trimming. The sample profile shows some 490,000 clones; around nine tenths of them were found once. Around 8% of the sample rests with the top ten.

In the prospective study, participants were roughly 18 to 95 years old, resided in 24 geographic areas of the United States, and were enrolled through a virtual design. In the prospective study, participants were assigned to cohorts based on the clinical history participants reported in a screening survey and a study questionnaire. ImmuneRACE Cohort 3 recovered participants were defined by two consecutive negative NP/OP PCR tests, healthcare professional clearance, or symptom resolution. In the prospective study, mobile phlebotomists collected whole blood, serum and a nasopharyngeal or oropharyngeal swab from each participant. Over a roughly two-month period, participants in the prospective study had the option of providing additional blood draws and questionnaires. Blood samples from the prospective study were shipped frozen or at room temperature prior to DNA extraction. Concerning this clone itself: This clone's antigen is unknown. Base qualities are missing; no much larger clone stands one base away.

Recombination connected TRBV3-1 (or the pseudogene TRBV3-2) to TRBJ1-6; the D segment cannot be called with confidence. Sequenced: PBMCs or T cells enriched from blood (not recorded which). The origin of this receptor is a woman aged 55-69 years who had recovered from COVID-19. CDR3 reads: CASSQDGLRSSYNSPLHF. The nucleotide sequence reads TGTGCCAGCAGCCAAGATGGGCTGAGAAGCTCCTATAATTCACCCCTCCACTTT.